This T cell receptor (beta chain) comes out of a study of OX40 agonist ivuxolimab in advanced cancers. Germline CDR1 is MNHEY and CDR2 is SMNVEV (reference sequence). The CDR3 is 14 amino acids. Deletions cut 3 bases from V and 10 bases from J, with 16 bases between. Sequenced by immunoSEQ multiplex PCR; TCRdb stores in-frame clones only, minus some. The sample lists tens of thousands of clones, about 91% occurring once. The V call is TRBV27, the J call TRBJ2-1; D remains ambiguous. The receptor comes from an adult with an advanced solid tumor such as melanoma, head and neck, liver or kidney cancer. The material was CD4+ or CD8+ T cells sorted from blood, obtained in a trial of the OX40 agonist ivuxolimab. CDR3 amino acids: CASSFLLPAGEQFF. The CDR3 nucleotides are TGTGCCAGCAGTTTTTTACTCCCCGCCGGGGAGCAGTTCTTC.